This entry describes one T cell receptor (beta chain). Its antigen remains undetermined. Base qualities are not at hand, and no much larger clone is one base apart. In the prospective study, participants were roughly 18 to 90 years old, resided in around 25 geographic areas of the United States, and were enrolled through a virtual design. Cohort assignment in the prospective study relied on participant-reported clinical history from a screening survey and a study questionnaire. Mobile phlebotomists in the prospective study collected whole blood, serum and a nasopharyngeal or oropharyngeal swab from every participant. Additional blood draws and questionnaires over an approximately two-month period could optionally be provided by prospective study participants. Prospective study blood samples were shipped either frozen or at room temperature before DNA extraction. TCRbeta CDR3 regions were amplified from genomic DNA by means of the immunoSEQ Assay, a bias-controlled multiplex PCR. The authors processed their data as follows. The number of nucleated cells in each sample was estimated by amplification of reference gene primers within the assay. To quantify the absolute abundance of each unique TCRbeta CDR3 rearrangement, sequence reads were collapsed and filtered. For each sample, productive Simpson clonality was calculated as the square root of Simpson's diversity index over productive rearrangements. The table comes from immuneACCESS by way of TCRdb, which keeps in-frame sequences with V and J called. Part of the clones is missing from these tables; in studies checked, under half for an unresolved V gene and the rest for unknown reasons. Clone size and the V and J calls come from that table; the DNA yielded D and trimming. This sample has roughly 150,000 clones in its table, and 84% of those were observed once. The ten largest clones represent 3.9% of the sample.

Germline trimming amounts to 6 bases on V and 0 bases on J, with 1 as the count of junction bases outside the gene matches. Including the terminal cysteine and phenylalanine, the CDR3 comprises 15 residues. CDR3 DNA is the only sequence kept; it has 45 bases, read in frame from the first base. Looking up the germline V gene (reference sequence) yields CDR1 SEHNR and CDR2 FQNEAQ. This sample is drawn from a study of blood T cell repertoires in COVID-19 (TCRdb year 2020). Study-wide context: ImmuneRACE Cohort 3 recovered participants were defined by two consecutive negative NP/OP PCR tests, healthcare professional clearance, or symptom resolution. The collaborator samples originated in the United States, Italy and Spain and spanned the acute and convalescent phases of COVID-19. The material from the prospective study consisted of cDNA or gDNA derived from T cells, B-cell-depleted T cells, or PBMCs. The dataset comprised deeply sampled blood TCRbeta repertoires from subjects exposed to, actively infected with, or recovered from COVID-19. The repertoires were made available in a free public database intended to serve as a resource for research on the immune response to SARS-CoV-2. The samples were drawn from two sources: the first 160 participants of the ongoing ImmuneRACE study, and over 1,000 subjects contributed by 6 global collaborators. Nearly every sample came with metadata listing a de-identified subject ID, COVID-19 status, age in years and sex. Where available, HLA class I and class II types were taken from metadata supplied by the sample provider and were not determined by assay-based typing.

What the study reported, not specific to this receptor: How much clinical and demographic metadata was included differed by source and by participant, and the metadata was provided uncurated.

The rearranged segments are TRBV7-9 and TRBJ2-2; 10 central nucleotides agree with TRBD2. This sequence was found in a man in his fifties in a cohort exposed to, infected with or recovered from COVID-19 (not recorded which). Sequenced input: PBMCs or T cells enriched from blood (not recorded which). DNA sequence: TGTGCCAGCAGACTAGCGGGGACGAACACCGGGGAGCTGTTTTTT. It translates to CASRLAGTNTGELFF.